These 18 T cell receptor beta chains were all obtained from the same sample, sequenced in a study of T cell responses to AZD1222 COVID-19 vaccine. Repertoires were generated with immunoSEQ multiplex PCR, while TCRdb's copy carries only in-frame clones and drops some. The repertoire holds 140,000 or so clones, approximately 89% seen once, with around 1.7% in the top ten. This specimen consisted of peripheral blood, obtained 28 days after the second AZD1222 dose. The origin of the receptors is an adult who received the AZD1222 COVID-19 vaccine.

V and J are TRBV11-2 and TRBJ2-7; the D gene is possibly TRBD1 (6 bases). The germline V gene has CDR1 SGHAT and CDR2 FQNNGV. The CDR3 totals 13 residues. Trimming stripped 1 base from V and 2 bases from J, with 6 bases between. The CDR3 DNA reads as TGTGCCAGCAGCTTAGGGACAGCCTACGAGCAGTACTTC. Translating it yields CASSLGTAYEQYF.

This rearrangement joins TRBV21-1 to TRBJ1-6; the table's D call, TRBD1, has no DNA check behind it. TRBV21-1 is described as a pseudogene. The CDR3 is made up of 16 amino acids. The CDR3 region has the DNA TGTGCCAGCAGCGGGACAGCCGCCTCCTATAATTCACCCCTCCACTTT. It translates to CASSGTAASYNSPLHF.

The chain carries TRBV7-9 and TRBJ2-1, with 9 bases matching TRBD2. V trimming: 5 bases; J trimming: 6 bases; junction bases outside the gene matches: 14. The germline gives CDR1 SEHNR, CDR2 FQNEAQ (reference sequence). The CDR3 is made up of 17 amino acids. CDR3: CASSPSRREGRFNEQFF. Here the CDR3 DNA reads TGTGCCAGCAGCCCCAGTAGGCGGGAGGGCCGATTCAATGAGCAGTTCTTC.

J is TRBJ2-2 and V is TRBV6-2 or TRBV6-3; tentative D call: TRBD2 (6 bases). CDR1 MNHEY and CDR2 SVGEGT come from the germline V gene. Between the trimmed V and J ends, which lost 0 bases and 7 bases, there was a span of 15 bases. This CDR3 is 16 amino acids long. CDR3 DNA sequence: TGTGCCAGCAGTTACTCGCCTAGCGTGGGTGGCGGGGAGCTGTTTTTT. Translating gives CASSYSPSVGGGELFF.

The CDR3, as DNA: TGTGCCAGCAGCCCTCCGACTAGCGGTAGCACAGATACGCAGTATTTT. Amino acid sequence: CASSPPTSGSTDTQYF. The chain has TRBV5-4 and TRBJ2-3; 9 bases fit TRBD2. The germline V gene encodes CDR1 SGHNT and CDR2 YYREEE (reference sequence). This CDR3 comprises 16 residues. V trimming: 4 bases; J trimming: 0 bases; junction bases outside the gene matches: 6.

V and J are TRBV7-9 and TRBJ1-6, with TRBD1 as a possible D gene (5 bases). Germline V gene sequence: CDR1 SEHNR, CDR2 FQNEAQ (reference sequence). Trimming stripped 4 bases from V and 9 bases from J, with 19 bases between. The CDR3 spans 16 residues. CDR3 sequence (DNA): TGTGCCAGCAGCTCCCTGGGTTGGGGCGGCAGTTCACCCCTCCACTTT. Translating gives CASSSLGWGGSSPLHF. The entire variable domain, with the rest obtained from reference TRBV7-9 and TRBJ1-6, is as follows: DTGVSQNPRHKITKRGQNVTFRCDPISEHNRLYWYRQTLGQGPEFLTYFQNEAQLEKSRLLSDRFSAERPKGSFSTLEIQRTEQGDSAMYLCASSSLGWGGSSPLHFGNGTRLTVT.

The chain recombines TRBV4-1 with TRBJ1-1; D might be TRBD1 (6 bases). Germline V lookup: CDR1 MGHRA, CDR2 YSYEKL. V dropped 0 bases and J dropped 7 bases, with 18 bases sitting between them. The CDR3 runs 16 residues. CDR3 bases: TGCGCCAGCAGCCAAGAAGGGGGGATGGGAACAAGTGAAGCTTTCTTT. This gives the protein CASSQEGGMGTSEAFF.

This chain connects TRBV2 to TRBJ1-2; D is possibly TRBD1 (5 bases). The length of the CDR3 is 13 residues. V was shortened by 6 bases and J by 1 base, with 9 bases between the two germline ends. CDR1 and CDR2 (germline): SNHLY, FYNNEI. DNA of the CDR3: TGTGCCAGCAGAGGGGTCGATAACTATGGCTACACCTTC. Translation: CASRGVDNYGYTF.

V is TRBV6-2 or TRBV6-3 and J is TRBJ1-5; 7 bases align to TRBD1. Germline V gene data show CDR1 as MNHEY and CDR2 as SVGEGT. There are 19 residues in the CDR3. Trimming took 2 bases from V and 1 from J; bases not matched to a gene: 14. The CDR3 is CASSYPTTTDRESNQPQHF. DNA of the CDR3: TGTGCCAGCAGTTACCCGACGACAACTGACAGGGAGAGCAATCAGCCCCAGCATTTT.

J is TRBJ2-7 and V is TRBV11-2, with D perhaps TRBD1 or TRBD2 (5 bases each). The germline gives CDR1 SGHAT, CDR2 FQNNGV. The CDR3 is 14 amino acids. Trimming removed 5 bases at V and 0 bases at J, with 11 bases between. The CDR3 region is CASSRGPSSYEQYF. The CDR3 nucleotides read TGTGCCAGCAGCCGGGGACCTAGCTCCTACGAGCAGTACTTC.

The rearrangement joins TRBV5-1 to TRBJ2-2; 8 bases are a match to TRBD1. The CDR3 contains 16 residues. Trimming took 4 bases from V and 7 from J; bases not matched to a gene: 12. Germline V gives CDR1 SGHRS, CDR2 YFSETQ. CDR3 in amino acids: CASSTRGTGSIGELFF. The CDR3 nucleotides are TGCGCCAGCAGCACCCGCGGGACAGGTTCCATCGGGGAGCTGTTTTTT.

The J gene is TRBJ2-2, the V gene TRBV9, with 7 positions matching TRBD2. V shed 4 bases and J 7 bases; nucleotides not matched to a gene: 7. Germline V gene data show CDR1 as SGDLS and CDR2 as YYNGEE. The CDR3 extends over 14 amino acids. The CDR3 DNA reads TGTGCCAGCAGCCAAACGGGAGGCGTCGGGGAGCTGTTTTTT. It translates to CASSQTGGVGELFF.

The chain couples TRBV15 to TRBJ1-5; D is ambiguous. The V and J ends lost 8 bases and 5 bases respectively, with 10 bases between them. Germline V gene data show CDR1 as LNHNV and CDR2 as YYDKDF (reference sequence). The CDR3 loop spans 12 amino acids. The CDR3 DNA reads as TGTGCCACCCGGGTACGCGATCAGCCCCAGCATTTT. It codes for CATRVRDQPQHF.

This clone was observed a few times. The V and J genes are TRBV7-2 and TRBJ2-7; possibly TRBD1 for D (6 bases). Trimming removed 4 bases from V and 3 bases from J, with 13 bases in between. This CDR3 region has 14 residues. Germline CDR1 reads SGHTA; CDR2 reads FQGNSA. The CDR3 spells CASSSQGFYYEQYF. The CDR3, as DNA: TGTGCCAGCAGCTCACAGGGATTTTACTACGAGCAGTACTTC.

V gene TRBV6-1 combines with J gene TRBJ2-3; D remains ambiguous. This CDR3 has 14 amino acids. The V end was cut by 3 bases, the J end by 0 bases, with 7 bases between. The germline V gene encodes CDR1 MNHNS and CDR2 SASEGT. This CDR3 reads CASSEGVSTDTQYF. CDR3 nucleotides: TGTGCCAGCAGTGAGGGCGTGAGCACAGATACGCAGTATTTT.

This sequence joins TRBV11-2 and TRBJ1-1, with 7 positions matching TRBD1. J was trimmed by 4 bases and V by 1 base; bases with no gene match: 6. The CDR3 spans 15 residues. The germline V gene has CDR1 SGHAT and CDR2 FQNNGV. CDR3 sequence (DNA): TGTGCCAGCAGCTTAGCCCAGGGGGGCGGCACTGAAGCTTTCTTT. Its translation: CASSLAQGGGTEAFF.

The chain has TRBV29-1 and TRBJ1-1; no clear D. The ends were cut back, 4 bases at V and 0 bases at J, with 9 bases in the middle. CDR3 size: 13 residues. Germline lookup yields CDR1 SQVTM and CDR2 ANQGSEA. The CDR3 bases are TGCAGCGTTGTAGCAGGCCTGAACACTGAAGCTTTCTTT. Protein: CSVVAGLNTEAFF. Using reference TRBV29-1 and TRBJ1-1 for the parts outside the CDR3, the full variable domain is SAVISQKPSRDICQRGTSLTIQCQVDSQVTMMFWYRQQPGQSLTLIATANQGSEATYESGFVIDKFPISRPNLTFSTLTVSNMSPEDSSIYLCSVVAGLNTEAFFGQGTRLTVV.

The CDR3 region has the DNA TGTGCCAGCAGCCAAGGACCGGGGGACACCGGGGAGCTGTTTTTT. Protein sequence: CASSQGPGDTGELFF. The chain links TRBV27 to TRBJ2-2, with a tentative D call TRBD2 (6 bases). Germline V gives CDR1 MNHEY, CDR2 SMNVEV (reference sequence). Deletions cut 6 bases from V and 3 bases from J, with 14 bases between. The CDR3 consists of 15 residues.